The 9 T cell receptor beta chains in this list originate from one sample, sequenced in a study of CD8 T cells in ankylosing spondylitis. No cognate antigen is known for these TCRs. Study observations and caveats: Typical of ankylosing spondylitis blood, it appeared, was a TCR beta motif of 7 or 8 highly homologous variants.

MiXCR, run by TCRdb on the 5' RACE reads, gives a single entry per CDR3 protein. The table records about 330,000 distinct CDR3 sequences, approximately 8.2% of them present only once. Material for sequencing was blood, either unsorted or a sorted T cell fraction (not recorded which). Receptor source: a male donor with ankylosing spondylitis.

V usage is TRBV10-3 and J usage is TRBJ1-2; D gene unclear. Germline CDR1 reads ENHRY; CDR2 reads SYGVKD. The ends were cut back, 0 bases at V and 2 bases at J, with 7 bases in the middle. The CDR3 is made up of 14 amino acids. CDR3 sequence reads: CAISESLGNYGYTF. Written as DNA, the CDR3 is TGTGCCATCAGTGAGTCTTTGGGAAACTATGGCTACACCTTC.

The chain carries TRBV29-1 and TRBJ2-7, with 9 nucleotides matching TRBD1. Germline-derived CDR1 and CDR2 are SQVTM and ANQGSEA. This CDR3 contains 15 residues. V lost 2 bases to trimming and J lost 4 bases; unmatched junction nucleotides: 9. The CDR3 is CSVENLGTGIYEQYF. CDR3 DNA: TGCAGCGTTGAAAATTTAGGGACAGGGATATACGAGCAGTACTTC.

There are a few counts of this clonotype. The V and J genes are TRBV10-3 and TRBJ2-1; possibly TRBD1 for D (5 bases). The V gene lost 5 bases and the J gene lost 0 bases, with 11 bases spanning the gap. Per germline, CDR1 ENHRY and CDR2 SYGVKD. This CDR3 has 15 amino acids. This CDR3 is CAISTTGNSYNEQFF. The CDR3 coding sequence is TGTGCCATCAGTACAACAGGTAACTCCTACAATGAGCAGTTCTTC.

The V call is TRBV27, the J call TRBJ2-7; the D is unclear. The length of the CDR3 is 13 residues. Germline CDR1 is MNHEY and CDR2 is SMNVEV (reference sequence). V was trimmed by 2 bases and J by 3 bases, leaving 8 bases between them. CDR3 coding DNA: TGTGCCAGCAGTTTACGCCTCGGCTACGAGCAGTACTTC. It yields the protein CASSLRLGYEQYF.

This clonotype was seen a handful of times. The rearrangement joins TRBV9 to TRBJ2-1; tentative D call: TRBD1 (5 bases). Germline CDR1 reads SGDLS; CDR2 reads YYNGEE. This CDR3 contains 14 residues. V shed 0 bases and J shed 15 bases, with 19 bases lying between them. CDR3 amino acids: CASSVDRPPMKVFF. CDR3 bases: TGTGCCAGCAGCGTAGACAGGCCACCTATGAAGGTGTTCTTC. Combining the CDR3 with reference TRBV9 and TRBJ2-1 gives the whole variable domain DSGVTQTPKHLITATGQRVTLRCSPRSGDLSVYWYQQSLDQGLQFLIQYYNGEERAKGNILERFSAQQFPDLHSELNLSSLELGDSALYFCASSVDRPPMKVFFGPGTRLTVL.

This clonotype occurred many times. The chain recombines TRBV18 with TRBJ2-5, with TRBD2 as a possible D gene (6 bases). V shed 2 bases and J shed 2 bases, with 12 bases lying between them. The CDR3 runs 15 residues. Germline values: CDR1 KGHSH, CDR2 LQKENI. In DNA, the CDR3 is TGTGCCAGCTCACCATCCGGGAGACTTCAAGAGACCCAGTACTTC. Translated: CASSPSGRLQETQYF.

This clonotype was seen more than once but under ten times. This sequence joins TRBV20-1 and TRBJ2-3; 11 nucleotides match TRBD2. The CDR3 is 18 amino acids. The junction had 16 bases not matched to a gene; V was cut back by 2 bases and J by 6 bases. Per the germline V gene, CDR1 is DFQATT and CDR2 is SNEGSKA (reference sequence). CDR3 amino acids: CSARPHTRSGRAFDTQYF. DNA for the CDR3: TGCAGTGCTAGACCTCACACCCGTAGCGGGAGGGCCTTTGATACGCAGTATTTT.

The table lists this clonotype with many counts. V is TRBV12-3 or TRBV12-4 and J is TRBJ2-1; perhaps TRBD2 as D (6 bases). Trimming cost V 5 bases and J 6 bases, with 11 bases left between them. The CDR3 extends over 13 amino acids. The CDR3 loop is CASSPGTGNEQFF. The CDR3 coding sequence is TGTGCCAGCAGTCCCGGGACTGGCAATGAGCAGTTCTTC.

J is TRBJ1-5 and V is TRBV19; 10 nucleotides agree with TRBD1. V was clipped by 6 bases and J by 6 bases; unmatched bases: 5. The CDR3 extends over 14 amino acids. Germline V lookup: CDR1 LNHDA, CDR2 SQIVND (reference sequence). CDR3 amino acids: CASRLTGGGQPQHF. Here the CDR3 DNA reads TGTGCCAGTAGGCTGACAGGGGGCGGTCAGCCCCAGCATTTT.